Shown below are 28 T cell receptor beta chains from a single sample sequenced in a study of blood T cell repertoires in COVID-19. Sequenced by immunoSEQ multiplex PCR; TCRdb stores in-frame clones only, minus some. The sample holds tens of thousands of clones; about 85% are singletons and the top ten take 3.4%. The sample taken for sequencing was peripheral blood. The source is a woman in her 50s with COVID-19, enrolled during active disease.

In its sample, this clone was seen once. This sequence joins TRBV24-1 and TRBJ2-3; D is uncertain. The CDR3 is 12 residues long. The ends were cut back, 4 bases at V and 5 bases at J, with 6 bases in the middle. CDR1 and CDR2 (germline): KGHDR, SFDVKD. CDR3 sequence reads: CATSDPLDTQYF. The CDR3 DNA reads as TGTGCCACCAGTGACCCTCTAGATACGCAGTATTTT.

V gene TRBV9 combines with J gene TRBJ2-2; unclear D gene. Germline V gives CDR1 SGDLS, CDR2 YYNGEE. CDR3 size: 15 residues. The ends were cut back, 0 bases at V and 6 bases at J, with 12 bases in the middle. CDR3 in amino acids: CASSVGAEAAGELFF. The CDR3 DNA reads as TGTGCCAGCAGCGTAGGCGCCGAGGCGGCCGGGGAGCTGTTTTTT.

V and J are TRBV24-1 and TRBJ1-1; possibly TRBD1 for D (5 bases). The CDR3 sequence is 14 residues long. Looked up from germline, CDR1 is KGHDR and CDR2 is SFDVKD. V lost 9 bases and J 3 bases, leaving 16 bases between the germline ends. The CDR3 loop reads CATRRGGWDTEAFF. The DNA of the CDR3 is TGTGCCACCCGACGGGGGGGGTGGGACACTGAAGCTTTCTTT.

The V and J genes are TRBV12-5 and TRBJ2-1; TRBD1 agrees at 7 bases. The CDR3 extends over 13 amino acids. CDR1 and CDR2 from the germline V gene are LGHNT and FRNRAP. The V segment lost 0 bases and the J segment 9 bases; nucleotides outside the gene matches: 2. The CDR3 region has the DNA TGTGCTAGTGGTTTGGTAGGGGGCTTTGAGCAGTTCTTC. It translates to CASGLVGGFEQFF.

The chain has TRBV11-2 and TRBJ2-7; D is uncertain. Trimming pared 1 base from V and 5 bases from J, leaving 6 bases between. Germline loops: CDR1 SGHAT, CDR2 FQNNGV. This CDR3 region has 12 residues. CDR3 loop: CASSLGVNEQYF. CDR3 coding DNA: TGTGCCAGCAGCTTAGGTGTCAACGAGCAGTACTTC. Combining the CDR3 with reference TRBV11-2 and TRBJ2-7 gives the whole variable domain EAGVAQSPRYKIIEKRQSVAFWCNPISGHATLYWYQQILGQGPKLLIQFQNNGVVDDSQLPKDRFSAERLKGVDSTLKIQPAKLEDSAVYLCASSLGVNEQYFGPGTRLTVT.

In its sample, this clone was seen once. The rearrangement joins TRBV7-2 to TRBJ2-1; possibly TRBD2 for D (5 bases). Trimming stripped 2 bases from V and 9 bases from J, with 20 bases between. CDR3 length equals 16 residues. CDR1 and CDR2 (germline): SGHTA, FQGNSA. CDR3 nucleotide sequence: TGTGCCAGCAGCTTAATGTCTCTGTCTAGCCACGGTGAGCAGTTCTTC. Its protein product is CASSLMSLSSHGEQFF.

This chain links TRBV5-5 with TRBJ1-1; D ambiguous. This CDR3 has 12 residues. Germline lookup yields CDR1 SGHKS and CDR2 YYEKEE (reference sequence). V was trimmed by 1 base and J by 3 bases, leaving 4 bases between them. The CDR3 region has the DNA TGTGCCAGCAGCTTGTCGTACACTGAAGCTTTCTTT. Amino acids: CASSLSYTEAFF.

The chain employs TRBV6-5 and TRBJ2-7; 12 positions agree with TRBD2. The CDR3 extends over 14 amino acids. Trimming at V came to 6 bases and at J to 6 bases, leaving 6 bases not matched to a gene. CDR1 is MNHEY and CDR2 is SVGAGI in the germline V gene. The DNA for the CDR3 is TGTGCCAGCAGCCTAGCGGGAGGGCTCGGCGAGCAGTACTTC. Its translation: CASSLAGGLGEQYF.

This clone was counted once. J is TRBJ2-2 and V is TRBV12-3 or TRBV12-4; TRBD1 is a possible D gene (5 bases). The CDR3 loop spans 13 amino acids. The germline V and J ends were trimmed by 5 bases and 9 bases, with 13 bases remaining between them. CDR3 protein: CASSPPTVRELFF. The CDR3 DNA follows: TGTGCCAGCAGTCCCCCGACAGTCCGGGAGCTGTTTTTT.

The chain recombines TRBV29-1 with TRBJ2-1, with TRBD1 matching 8 bases. The V segment lost 4 bases and the J segment 10 bases; nucleotides outside the gene matches: 9. The CDR3 extends over 13 amino acids. Germline values: CDR1 SQVTM, CDR2 ANQGSEA. The CDR3 sequence: CSVGAGGLSEQFF. The DNA of the CDR3 is TGCAGCGTTGGGGCAGGGGGCCTGTCCGAGCAGTTCTTC.

The chain is built from TRBV6-5 and TRBJ2-1; 10 positions agree with TRBD2. The CDR3 runs 15 residues. CDR1 is MNHEY, CDR2 SVGAGI, per germline. V dropped 3 bases and J dropped 9; count of bases not matched to a gene: 8. The CDR3 protein is CASSYVAGGSSEQFF. The CDR3 nucleotides are TGTGCCAGCAGTTATGTAGCGGGAGGCTCAAGTGAGCAGTTCTTC.

This clone was observed once. V usage is TRBV7-3 and J usage is TRBJ2-3; D is perhaps TRBD2 (6 bases). The CDR3 has 15 amino acids. Between the trimmed V and J ends, which lost 3 bases and 1 base, there was a span of 11 bases. The germline gives CDR1 SGHTA, CDR2 FQGTGA. The CDR3 sequence: CASSLGGARTDTQYF. The DNA of the CDR3 is TGTGCCAGCAGCTTGGGCGGGGCCCGCACAGATACGCAGTATTTT.

This sequence joins TRBV11-3 and TRBJ2-5, with TRBD2 as a possible D gene (5 bases). The CDR3 spans 14 residues. Germline assignment: CDR1 SGHNT and CDR2 YENEEA. V lost 3 bases to trimming and J lost 2 bases, with 10 bases between them. The CDR3 sequence is CASSLRAIQETQYF. CDR3 DNA: TGTGCCAGCAGCTTGAGGGCGATACAAGAGACCCAGTACTTC.

This CDR3 is CASSLAGGLNSPLHF. In DNA form, the CDR3 reads TGCGCCAGCAGCTTGGCCGGGGGTCTGAATTCACCCCTCCACTTT. This sequence joins TRBV5-1 and TRBJ1-6; a weak D match, TRBD1 (5 bases). Germline V CDR1 and CDR2: SGHRS, YFSETQ. The CDR3 covers 15 residues. V was trimmed by 0 bases and J by 7 bases, leaving 11 bases between them.

Note on this clone: Other nucleotide sequences from this sample produce the same CDR3. The chain has TRBV5-4 and TRBJ2-5, with D perhaps matching TRBD2 (6 bases). V gave up 4 bases and J gave up 4 bases, with 11 bases separating them. Germline-derived CDR1 and CDR2 are SGHNT and YYREEE (reference sequence). The CDR3 spans 13 residues. DNA for the CDR3: TGTGCCAGCAGCCTGGGGCGGGGAGAGACCCAGTACTTC. Its translation: CASSLGRGETQYF.

The chain employs TRBV3-1 (or the pseudogene TRBV3-2) and TRBJ2-1, with TRBD2 identical over 11 bases. CDR1 and CDR2 (germline): LGHDT, YNNKEL (reference sequence). With V trimmed by 2 bases and J by 3 bases, 9 bases remained unmatched. CDR3 length equals 18 residues. The CDR3 bases are TGTGCCAGCAGCCAAACACCCGGGACTAGCGGCTTCTACAATGAGCAGTTCTTC. Translated: CASSQTPGTSGFYNEQFF.

The chain has TRBV6-5 and TRBJ1-5, with D possibly matching TRBD1 (5 bases). V lost 5 bases, J lost 0 bases, and 11 bases lay in between. Germline CDR1 MNHEY, CDR2 SVGAGI. There are 15 residues in the CDR3. This CDR3 is CASSIDSYSNQPQHF. The CDR3 DNA follows: TGTGCCAGCAGTATTGACAGTTATAGCAATCAGCCCCAGCATTTT.

This clone was detected once. CDR3 in DNA: TGTGCCAGCACCCGGACAGGAGCCTACAATGAGCAGTTCTTC. Protein sequence: CASTRTGAYNEQFF. This chain uses TRBV6-5 with TRBJ2-1; the match to TRBD1 covers 7 bases. Germline loops: CDR1 MNHEY, CDR2 SVGAGI. V gave up 7 bases and J gave up 2 bases; unmatched junction bases: 5. This CDR3 comprises 14 residues.

This clone was detected once. V is TRBV28 and J is TRBJ1-3; D remains unclear. The CDR3 is 15 amino acids. V was clipped by 4 bases and J by 3 bases, with 13 bases between them. In germline, CDR1 is MDHEN, CDR2 SYDVKM. The CDR3 nucleotides read TGTGCCAGCAGTTCGTTCTTTGTGAGTGGAAACACCATATATTTT. This encodes CASSSFFVSGNTIYF.

The chain carries TRBV13 and TRBJ1-4; D gene ambiguous. There are 12 residues in the CDR3. V was cut by 3 bases and J by 7 bases, with 6 bases left in between. CDR1 is PRHDT and CDR2 is FYEKMQ in the germline V gene (reference sequence). CDR3 DNA sequence: TGTGCCAGCAGCTTCCGGGGTGAAAAACTGTTTTTT. The encoded protein is CASSFRGEKLFF.

Only one count was recorded for this clone. The rearrangement joins TRBV9 to TRBJ2-3, with 12 bases aligning to TRBD2. Germline CDR1 is SGDLS and CDR2 is YYNGEE. This CDR3 contains 15 residues. Trimming took 1 base from V and 3 from J; bases not matched to a gene: 0. Written as DNA, the CDR3 is TGTGCCAGCAGCGTAACTAGCGGGAGGACAGATACGCAGTATTTT. This gives the protein CASSVTSGRTDTQYF.

The genes are TRBV19 and TRBJ2-7, with TRBD2 matching over 9 bases. J was trimmed by 0 bases and V by 3 bases; bases with no gene match: 9. The CDR3 is 17 residues long. CDR1 is LNHDA, CDR2 SQIVND, per germline (reference sequence). The DNA of the CDR3 is TGTGCCAGTAGTATGGGAACCGGGACTAGCAGCTCCTACGAGCAGTACTTC. Its translation is CASSMGTGTSSSYEQYF.

In this sample, this clone turned up a few times. V is TRBV7-9 and J is TRBJ1-2; tentatively, D is TRBD1 (6 bases). V was clipped by 3 bases and J by 3 bases, with 11 bases between them. CDR1 is SEHNR, CDR2 FQNEAQ, per germline (reference sequence). The CDR3 sequence is 14 residues long. The CDR3 DNA is TGTGCCAGCAGCTTTCGGACAGTCGACTATGGCTACACCTTC. Its protein product is CASSFRTVDYGYTF. Looking up the rest from reference TRBV7-9 and TRBJ1-2 gives the full variable domain: DTGVSQNPRHKITKRGQNVTFRCDPISEHNRLYWYRQTLGQGPEFLTYFQNEAQLEKSRLLSDRFSAERPKGSFSTLEIQRTEQGDSAMYLCASSFRTVDYGYTFGSGTRLTVV.

V gene TRBV7-9 combines with J gene TRBJ1-3; 9 positions match TRBD1. From germline, CDR1 is SEHNR and CDR2 FQNEAQ (reference sequence). This CDR3 region has 13 residues. V lost 10 bases and J lost 0; bases outside the gene matches: 1. The CDR3 sequence is CATDRGSGNTIYF. The CDR3, as DNA: TGTGCCACGGACAGGGGCTCTGGAAACACCATATATTTT.

The chain uses TRBV28 and TRBJ2-7; 9 bases align to TRBD1. Germline CDR1 is MDHEN and CDR2 is SYDVKM. The junction had 5 bases not matched to a gene; V was cut back by 2 bases and J by 0 bases. The CDR3 length is 16 residues. For the CDR3, the DNA is TGTGCCAGCAGTTTAGCCGGGACAGGGAGCTCCTACGAGCAGTACTTC. Protein sequence: CASSLAGTGSSYEQYF.

The rearrangement uses TRBV7-9 and TRBJ1-2; the match to TRBD1 covers 8 bases. The CDR3 consists of 13 residues. The germline V gene has CDR1 SEHNR and CDR2 FQNEAQ (reference sequence). The junction had 5 bases not matched to a gene; V was cut back by 4 bases and J by 7 bases. CDR3 amino acids: CASSSGTGPGYTF. CDR3 nucleotides: TGTGCCAGCAGCTCCGGGACAGGCCCTGGCTACACCTTC.

This sequence joins TRBV12-3 or TRBV12-4 and TRBJ1-2; tentatively, D is TRBD1 (5 bases). CDR3 length: 13 residues. V shed 5 bases and J shed 4 bases, with 11 bases lying between them. The CDR3 spells CASSLRQTYGYTF. The CDR3 DNA reads TGTGCCAGCAGTCTGAGACAGACCTATGGCTACACCTTC.

This sequence joins TRBV30 and TRBJ2-7; D is perhaps TRBD1 (7 bases). V dropped 7 bases and J dropped 0 bases, with 16 bases sitting between them. Per germline, CDR1 GTSNPN and CDR2 SVGIG (reference sequence). CDR3 length equals 14 residues. The CDR3 bases are TGTGCCTTGAGCGACAGGGAGGTCTCCTACGAGCAGTACTTC. Translation: CALSDREVSYEQYF.